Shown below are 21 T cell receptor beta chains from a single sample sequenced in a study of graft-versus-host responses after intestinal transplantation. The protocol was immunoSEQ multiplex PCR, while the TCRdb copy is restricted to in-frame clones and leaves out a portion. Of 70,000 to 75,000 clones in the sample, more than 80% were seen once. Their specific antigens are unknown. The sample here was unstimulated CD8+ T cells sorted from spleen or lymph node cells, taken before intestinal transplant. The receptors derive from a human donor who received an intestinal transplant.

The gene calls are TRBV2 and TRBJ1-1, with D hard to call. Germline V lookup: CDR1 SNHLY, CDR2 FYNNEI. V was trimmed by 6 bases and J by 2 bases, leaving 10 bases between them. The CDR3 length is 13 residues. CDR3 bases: TGTGCCAGCAGCGGGCGGGTCAACACTGAAGCTTTCTTT. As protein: CASSGRVNTEAFF.

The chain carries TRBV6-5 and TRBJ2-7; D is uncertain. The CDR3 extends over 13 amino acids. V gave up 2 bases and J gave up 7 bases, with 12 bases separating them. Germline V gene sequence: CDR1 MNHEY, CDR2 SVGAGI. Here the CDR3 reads CASSYQVLGEQYF. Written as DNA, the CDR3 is TGTGCCAGCAGTTACCAGGTTCTCGGTGAGCAGTACTTC.

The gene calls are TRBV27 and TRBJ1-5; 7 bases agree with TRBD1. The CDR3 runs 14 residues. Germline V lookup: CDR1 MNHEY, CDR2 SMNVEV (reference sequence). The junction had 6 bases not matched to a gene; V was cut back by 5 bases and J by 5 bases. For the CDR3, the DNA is TGTGCCAGCAGTGCAGGGGGGATAGATCAGCCCCAGCATTTT. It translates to CASSAGGIDQPQHF.

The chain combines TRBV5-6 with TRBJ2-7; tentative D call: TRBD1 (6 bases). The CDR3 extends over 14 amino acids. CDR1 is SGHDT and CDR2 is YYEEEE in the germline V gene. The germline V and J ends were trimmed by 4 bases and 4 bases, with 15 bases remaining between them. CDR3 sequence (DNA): TGTGCCAGCAGCGCGACAGGTTTGATATACGAGCAGTACTTC. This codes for CASSATGLIYEQYF.

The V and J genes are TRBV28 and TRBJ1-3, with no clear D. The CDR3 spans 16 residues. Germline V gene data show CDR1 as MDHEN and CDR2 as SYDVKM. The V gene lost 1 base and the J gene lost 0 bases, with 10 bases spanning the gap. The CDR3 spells CASSLSQVYSGNTIYF. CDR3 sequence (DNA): TGTGCCAGCAGTTTATCCCAGGTGTACTCTGGAAACACCATATATTTT. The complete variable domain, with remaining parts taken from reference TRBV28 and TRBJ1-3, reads DVKVTQSSRYLVKRTGEKVFLECVQDMDHENMFWYRQDPGLGLRLIYFSYDVKMKEKGDIPEGYSVSREKKERFSLILESASTNQTSMYLCASSLSQVYSGNTIYFGEGSWLTVV.

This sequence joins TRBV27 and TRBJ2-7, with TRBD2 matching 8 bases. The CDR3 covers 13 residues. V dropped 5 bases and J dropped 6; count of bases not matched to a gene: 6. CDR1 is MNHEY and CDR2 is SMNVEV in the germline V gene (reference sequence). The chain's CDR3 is CASSRGGLTEQYF. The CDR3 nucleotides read TGTGCCAGCAGTCGCGGGGGGTTGACCGAGCAGTACTTC.

The CDR3 here is CASSPLGRAYQPQHF. The CDR3 nucleotides are TGTGCCAGCAGTCCACTGGGCAGGGCATATCAGCCCCAGCATTTT. J is TRBJ1-5 and V is TRBV28, with D perhaps TRBD1 (5 bases). V lost 5 bases and J 5 bases, leaving 16 bases between the germline ends. Germline V gene data show CDR1 as MDHEN and CDR2 as SYDVKM. The CDR3 runs 15 residues.

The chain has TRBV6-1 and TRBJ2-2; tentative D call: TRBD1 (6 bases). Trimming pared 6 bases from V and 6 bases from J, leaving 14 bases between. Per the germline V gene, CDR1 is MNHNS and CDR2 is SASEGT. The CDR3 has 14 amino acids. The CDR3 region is CASRAQGIPGELFF. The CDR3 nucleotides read TGTGCCAGCAGGGCTCAGGGGATACCCGGGGAGCTGTTTTTT.

As DNA, the CDR3 is TGTGCCAGCCACACAGGGACCGCCGGGGAGCTGTTTTTT. Translating it yields CASHTGTAGELFF. The chain couples TRBV18 to TRBJ2-2, with D possibly TRBD1 on 6 matching bases. CDR3 length equals 13 residues. Germline values: CDR1 KGHSH, CDR2 LQKENI. V lost 8 bases and J 6 bases, leaving 13 bases between the germline ends.

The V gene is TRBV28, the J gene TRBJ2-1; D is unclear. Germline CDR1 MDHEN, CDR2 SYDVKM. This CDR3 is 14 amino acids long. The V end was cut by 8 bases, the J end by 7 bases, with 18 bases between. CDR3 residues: CASHWQAVGNEQFF. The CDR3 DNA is TGTGCCAGCCACTGGCAGGCAGTTGGGAATGAGCAGTTCTTC.

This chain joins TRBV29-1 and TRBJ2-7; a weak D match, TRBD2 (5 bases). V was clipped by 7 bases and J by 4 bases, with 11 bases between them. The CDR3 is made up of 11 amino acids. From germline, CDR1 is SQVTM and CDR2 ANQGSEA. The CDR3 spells CSGLRGYEQYF. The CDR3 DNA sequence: TGCAGCGGTCTACGGGGTTACGAGCAGTACTTC.

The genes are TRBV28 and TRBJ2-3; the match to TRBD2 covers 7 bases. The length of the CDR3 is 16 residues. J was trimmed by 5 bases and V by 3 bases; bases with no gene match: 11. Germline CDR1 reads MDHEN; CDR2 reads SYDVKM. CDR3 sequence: CASSLSGGRAGDTQYF. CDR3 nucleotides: TGTGCCAGCAGTTTGAGTGGTGGGAGGGCCGGAGATACGCAGTATTTT.

CDR3 sequence (DNA): TGTGCCAGCAGCTTGACGGACAGTGACTACGAGCAGTACTTC. Translated, it gives CASSLTDSDYEQYF. V usage is TRBV11-3 and J usage is TRBJ2-7; weak D call: TRBD1 (6 bases). The V gene's germline CDR1 is SGHNT and CDR2 YENEEA. V shed 3 bases and J shed 3 bases, with 12 bases lying between them. The CDR3 loop spans 14 amino acids.

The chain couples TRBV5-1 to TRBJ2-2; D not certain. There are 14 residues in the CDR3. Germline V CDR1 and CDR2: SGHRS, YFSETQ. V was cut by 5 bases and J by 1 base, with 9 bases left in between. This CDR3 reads CASRPRENTGELFF. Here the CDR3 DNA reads TGCGCCAGCAGACCAAGAGAGAACACCGGGGAGCTGTTTTTT.

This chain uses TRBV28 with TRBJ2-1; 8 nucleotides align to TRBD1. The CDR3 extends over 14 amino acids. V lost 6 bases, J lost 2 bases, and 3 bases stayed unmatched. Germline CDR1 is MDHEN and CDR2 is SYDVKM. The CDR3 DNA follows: TGTGCCAGCAGGTTACAGGGGGCCTACAATGAGCAGTTCTTC. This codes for CASRLQGAYNEQFF. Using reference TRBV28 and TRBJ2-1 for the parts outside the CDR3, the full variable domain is DVKVTQSSRYLVKRTGEKVFLECVQDMDHENMFWYRQDPGLGLRLIYFSYDVKMKEKGDIPEGYSVSREKKERFSLILESASTNQTSMYLCASRLQGAYNEQFFGPGTRLTVL.

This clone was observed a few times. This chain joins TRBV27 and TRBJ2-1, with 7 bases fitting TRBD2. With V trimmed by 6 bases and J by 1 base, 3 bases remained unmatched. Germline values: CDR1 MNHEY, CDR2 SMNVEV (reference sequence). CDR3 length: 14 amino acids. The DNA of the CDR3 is TGTGCCAGCAGCCTAGCGGTATCCTACAATGAGCAGTTCTTC. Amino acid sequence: CASSLAVSYNEQFF.

CDR3 nucleotide sequence: TGCGCCAGCAGCTTGGAGGGACAGGGGGCTGATGAGCAGTACTTC. The encoded protein is CASSLEGQGADEQYF. The V gene is TRBV5-1, the J gene TRBJ2-7; TRBD1 matches at 12 bases. V was pared by 0 bases and J by 7 bases, with 5 bases of the junction left unmatched. In germline, CDR1 is SGHRS, CDR2 YFSETQ. The CDR3 contains 15 residues.

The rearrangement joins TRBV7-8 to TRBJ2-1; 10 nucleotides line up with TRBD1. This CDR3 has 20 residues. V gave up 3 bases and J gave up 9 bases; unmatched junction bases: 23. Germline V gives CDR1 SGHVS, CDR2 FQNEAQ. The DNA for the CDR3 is TGTGCCAGCAGCTTTACCCCAACAAGGGACAGGGGTCTACAAAGGAGTGAGCAGTTCTTC. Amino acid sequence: CASSFTPTRDRGLQRSEQFF.

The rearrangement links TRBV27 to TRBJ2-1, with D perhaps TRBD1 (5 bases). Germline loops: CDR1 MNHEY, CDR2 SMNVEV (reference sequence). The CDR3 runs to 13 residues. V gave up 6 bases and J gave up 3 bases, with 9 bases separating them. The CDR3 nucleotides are TGTGCCAGCAGACAGGCCAGCTACAATGAGCAGTTCTTC. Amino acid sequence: CASRQASYNEQFF.

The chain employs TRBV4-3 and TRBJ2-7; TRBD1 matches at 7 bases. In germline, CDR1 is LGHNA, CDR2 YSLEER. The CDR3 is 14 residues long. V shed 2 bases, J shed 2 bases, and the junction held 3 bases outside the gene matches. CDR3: CASSQLTGTYEQYF. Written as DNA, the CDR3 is TGCGCCAGCAGCCAACTGACAGGGACCTACGAGCAGTACTTC.

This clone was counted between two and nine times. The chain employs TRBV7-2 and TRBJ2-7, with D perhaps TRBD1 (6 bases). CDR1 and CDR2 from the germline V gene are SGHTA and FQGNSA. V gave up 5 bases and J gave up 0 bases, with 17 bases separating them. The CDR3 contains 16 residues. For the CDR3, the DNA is TGTGCCAGCAGCCAGGGGAGACAGGTCCTCTCCTACGAGCAGTACTTC. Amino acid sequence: CASSQGRQVLSYEQYF. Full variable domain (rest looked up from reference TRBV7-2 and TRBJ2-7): GAGVSQSPSNKVTEKGKDVELRCDPISGHTALYWYRQSLGQGLEFLIYFQGNSAPDKSGLPSDRFSAERTGGSVSTLTIQRTQQEDSAVYLCASSQGRQVLSYEQYFGPGTRLTVT.